These 3 T cell receptor beta chains originate from one sample sequenced in a study of Graves' ophthalmopathy and Graves' hyperthyroidism (dated by TCRdb to the late 2010s). The sequencing machine was an Illumina HiSeq 2000. TCR beta CDR3 regions were amplified from RNA transcripts for repertoire sequencing. A first-round RT-PCR used HTBI primers with the Qiagen OneStep RT-PCR kit, followed by a second-round multiplex PCR, size selection and purification. The raw public reads went through TCRdb reprocessing: fastp at Q25, MiXCR clone calling, in-frame beta chains kept. Each record represents a unique CDR3 protein, reported with the most common genes and DNA among its rows. This sample lists around 1,000,000 distinct CDR3 sequences; roughly 35% were detected once. Together, the top ten hold roughly 10% of the sample. The source material was peripheral blood or thyroid tissue (not recorded which). Every receptor here comes from an adult man with Graves' hyperthyroidism.

The CDR3 DNA follows: TGCAGTGCTTCCCTGGGGGACAGCAATCAGCCCCAGTACTTC. Protein product: CSASLGDSNQPQYF. The V gene is TRBV20-1, the J gene TRBJ2-5; 7 bases map to TRBD1. CDR1 is DFQATT and CDR2 is SNEGSKA in the germline V gene (reference sequence). This CDR3 is built from 14 residues. V lost 5 bases to trimming and J lost 9 bases; unmatched junction nucleotides: 15.

This chain uses TRBV11-1 with TRBJ1-1; 8 bases fit TRBD1. The CDR3 has 14 amino acids. Per germline, CDR1 SGHAT and CDR2 FQDESV (reference sequence). J lost 4 bases, V lost 5 bases, and 6 bases had no gene match. The CDR3 coding sequence is TGTGCCAGCAGCCCGTGGACAGGGAGCACTGAAGCTTTCTTT. It specifies CASSPWTGSTEAFF.

V usage is TRBV14 and J usage is TRBJ1-1; 12 bases map to TRBD1. Germline V CDR1 and CDR2: SGHDN, FVKESK. The CDR3 loop spans 20 amino acids. Losses at the gene ends were 3 bases for V and 4 bases for J; bases not matched to a gene: 18. The CDR3 DNA reads TGTGCCAGCAGCCACCCCAGGAGCCCGGGACAGGGGGCGCGGGGCACTGAAGCTTTCTTT. It encodes CASSHPRSPGQGARGTEAFF.